The sequence of this T cell receptor (beta chain) was determined in a study of shared clonotypes between healthy human individuals. General study results and limits: Rarefaction indicated that sorted-subset sequencing remained incomplete although depth was large. As a rule, naive subsets had a larger estimated richness than memory subsets.

A note on this clone: The antigen is not known.

Germline trimming cut 4 bases from V and 7 bases from J; bases unmatched to any gene: 12. CDR3 size: 15 residues. From germline, CDR1 is MGHRA and CDR2 YSYEKL. When replicate PCRs were run on sorted subsets, they used 150 to 250 ng DNA, about 31,000 T cell genomes. Assay used: immunoSEQ multiplex PCR; TCRdb lists only in-frame clones, some missing. The sample gives roughly 120,000 clones, 55% to 80% of which show up once; roughly 24% is in the top ten. The sequence came from a woman between 25 and 40 years old in good health. Input material: memory CD8+ T cells sorted from blood. Subset given: CD45RO+ cells pooled with CCR7-negative TemRA cells. The gene calls are TRBV4-1 and TRBJ2-7, with TRBD2 matching 8 bases. The chain's CDR3 is CASSLLAGKTREQYF. The CDR3 nucleotides are TGCGCCAGCAGCCTCTTAGCGGGAAAGACGAGGGAGCAGTACTTC.